This entry lists 19 T cell receptor beta chains sequenced from one sample in a study of OX40 agonist ivuxolimab in advanced cancers. Some clones are missing from TCRdb's copy, which holds only in-frame ones; the method was immunoSEQ multiplex PCR. The sample includes around 99,000 clones, around 87% of them seen just once. Specimen: CD4+ or CD8+ T cells sorted from blood, collected in a trial of the OX40 agonist ivuxolimab. The origin of the receptors is an adult with an advanced solid tumor such as melanoma, head and neck, liver or kidney cancer.

The chain links TRBV5-1 to TRBJ1-3; no clear D. CDR3 length: 14 residues. Looked up from germline, CDR1 is SGHRS and CDR2 is YFSETQ. The germline V and J ends were trimmed by 0 bases and 4 bases, with 8 bases remaining between them. CDR3 amino acids: CASSLAAGGNTIYF. CDR3 bases: TGCGCCAGCAGCTTGGCAGCAGGAGGAAACACCATATATTTT.

This sequence joins TRBV18 and TRBJ1-2; possibly TRBD1 for D (5 bases). This CDR3 has 15 amino acids. Trimming shortened V by 8 bases and J by 1 base, and 17 bases separated the two germline ends. Germline V CDR1 and CDR2: KGHSH, LQKENI. The CDR3 reads CASRSPGPFNYGYTF. The CDR3 DNA reads TGTGCCAGCCGGTCACCGGGACCCTTTAACTATGGCTACACCTTC.

This clone appeared a single time. The chain has TRBV4-2 and TRBJ2-3, with D perhaps being TRBD1 or TRBD2 (5 bases each). Trimming shortened V by 1 base and J by 6 bases, and 8 bases separated the two germline ends. Germline CDR1 reads LGHNA; CDR2 reads YNFKEQ. The CDR3 spans 13 residues. The chain's CDR3 is CASSQGGVDTQYF. CDR3 in DNA: TGTGCCAGCAGCCAAGGAGGGGTGGATACGCAGTATTTT.

This sequence joins TRBV28 and TRBJ1-4, with 7 bases aligning to TRBD1. V dropped 3 bases and J dropped 3; count of bases not matched to a gene: 7. In germline, CDR1 is MDHEN, CDR2 SYDVKM. The CDR3 has 16 residues. The CDR3 nucleotides are TGTGCCAGCAGTTTCCCCAGAACAGGGGCTAATGAAAAACTGTTTTTT. Residues: CASSFPRTGANEKLFF. The entire variable domain, with the rest obtained from reference TRBV28 and TRBJ1-4, is as follows: DVKVTQSSRYLVKRTGEKVFLECVQDMDHENMFWYRQDPGLGLRLIYFSYDVKMKEKGDIPEGYSVSREKKERFSLILESASTNQTSMYLCASSFPRTGANEKLFFGSGTQLSVL.

J is TRBJ1-2 and V is TRBV15, with a weak D call TRBD1 (5 bases). Deletions cut 5 bases from V and 5 bases from J, with 15 bases between. This CDR3 has 14 residues. Germline V lookup: CDR1 LNHNV, CDR2 YYDKDF (reference sequence). CDR3 loop: CATSGADKEYGYTF. In DNA form, the CDR3 reads TGTGCCACCAGCGGAGCGGACAAGGAGTATGGCTACACCTTC. The full variable domain, its missing parts supplied by reference TRBV15 and TRBJ1-2, is DAMVIQNPRYQVTQFGKPVTLSCSQTLNHNVMYWYQQKSSQAPKLLFHYYDKDFNNEADTPDNFQSRRPNTSFCFLDIRSPGLGDTAMYLCATSGADKEYGYTFGSGTRLTVV.

The V and J genes are TRBV7-3 and TRBJ2-5; 10 bases line up with TRBD1. This CDR3 has 15 residues. The V segment lost 4 bases and the J segment 5 bases; nucleotides outside the gene matches: 7. Germline lookup yields CDR1 SGHTA and CDR2 FQGTGA. CDR3 bases: TGTGCCAGCAGCTCCGGGACAGGGGCGGGGGAGACCCAGTACTTC. Amino acids: CASSSGTGAGETQYF.

A remark on this clone: The identical CDR3 is also encoded by other nucleotide sequences in the sample. The rearrangement links TRBV7-9 to TRBJ1-1; no clear D gene. V lost 6 bases and J 1 base, leaving 12 bases between the germline ends. Germline CDR1 is SEHNR and CDR2 is FQNEAQ (reference sequence). The CDR3 runs to 14 residues. CDR3 protein: CASSAGRENTEAFF. CDR3 DNA: TGTGCCAGCAGTGCCGGACGGGAGAACACTGAAGCTTTCTTT.

This clone showed up just a few times. The chain is built from TRBV11-2 and TRBJ2-2; D might be TRBD2 (6 bases). V lost 7 bases and J lost 1, with 10 bases in between. This CDR3 has 14 amino acids. Germline V CDR1 and CDR2: SGHAT, FQNNGV. CDR3 nucleotide sequence: TGTGCCAGCACCAATAGCGGGAACACCGGGGAGCTGTTTTTT. Amino acid sequence: CASTNSGNTGELFF.

V and J are TRBV7-8 and TRBJ2-2; D gene uncertain. The germline V gene encodes CDR1 SGHVS and CDR2 FQNEAQ. The V gene lost 11 bases and the J gene lost 0 bases, with 19 bases spanning the gap. This CDR3 has 16 amino acids. CDR3 residues: CAYRRAGPANTGELFF. As DNA, the CDR3 is TGTGCCTATCGTAGGGCAGGACCCGCGAACACCGGGGAGCTGTTTTTT. The whole variable domain, filled in from reference TRBV7-8 and TRBJ2-2, reads GAGVSQSPRYKVAKRGQDVALRCDPISGHVSLFWYQQALGQGPEFLTYFQNEAQLDKSGLPSDRFFAERPEGSVSTLKIQRTQQEDSAVYLCAYRRAGPANTGELFFGEGSRLTVL.

The chain combines TRBV4-2 with TRBJ1-2, with 8 bases fitting TRBD1. Germline CDR1 reads LGHNA; CDR2 reads YNFKEQ. This CDR3 spans 15 amino acids. V shed 3 bases, J shed 1 base, and the junction held 4 bases outside the gene matches. Here the CDR3 DNA reads TGTGCCAGCAGCCAGGACGGACAGGGTAACTATGGCTACACCTTC. It translates to CASSQDGQGNYGYTF.

The rearrangement joins TRBV10-3 to TRBJ1-6, with D possibly matching TRBD1 (6 bases). The V gene's germline CDR1 is ENHRY and CDR2 SYGVKD. Trimming cost V 2 bases and J 7 bases, with 12 bases left between them. The CDR3 has 15 amino acids. As DNA, the CDR3 is TGTGCCATCAGTGAGAGCGGGGGCGAAAATTCACCCCTCCACTTT. Amino acids: CAISESGGENSPLHF.

The gene calls are TRBV2 and TRBJ2-7; D not certain. Trimming shortened V by 4 bases and J by 0 bases, and 10 bases separated the two germline ends. The length of the CDR3 is 14 residues. CDR1 is SNHLY and CDR2 is FYNNEI in the germline V gene. CDR3 bases: TGTGCCAGCAGTGTTTACGGCTACTCCTACGAGCAGTACTTC. This encodes CASSVYGYSYEQYF. The complete variable domain, with remaining parts taken from reference TRBV2 and TRBJ2-7, reads EPEVTQTPSHQVTQMGQEVILRCVPISNHLYFYWYRQILGQKVEFLVSFYNNEISEKSEIFDDQFSVERPDGSNFTLKIRSTKLEDSAMYFCASSVYGYSYEQYFGPGTRLTVT.

The J gene is TRBJ1-2, the V gene TRBV6-1; D not certain. Trimming stripped 5 bases from V and 0 bases from J, with 7 bases between. The CDR3 covers 13 residues. CDR1 MNHNS and CDR2 SASEGT come from the germline V gene. In DNA, the CDR3 is TGTGCCAGCAGTTTACTAGCTAACTATGGCTACACCTTC. Amino acids: CASSLLANYGYTF.

The chain links TRBV11-3 to TRBJ2-1; D gene ambiguous. V lost 4 bases and J 6 bases, leaving 10 bases between the germline ends. This CDR3 is 13 amino acids long. CDR1 is SGHNT, CDR2 YENEEA, per germline. The CDR3 loop reads CASSSSAPNEQFF. CDR3 DNA: TGTGCCAGCAGCTCATCGGCCCCCAATGAGCAGTTCTTC.

The chain is built from TRBV9 and TRBJ2-5, with 7 bases lining up with TRBD1. CDR1 is SGDLS and CDR2 is YYNGEE in the germline V gene. The CDR3 is 15 residues long. Losses at the gene ends were 3 bases for V and 1 base for J; bases not matched to a gene: 6. CDR3 bases: TGTGCCAGCAGCGGGTCGACAGGGCCCCAAGAGACCCAGTACTTC. Protein product: CASSGSTGPQETQYF. The whole variable domain, filled in from reference TRBV9 and TRBJ2-5, reads DSGVTQTPKHLITATGQRVTLRCSPRSGDLSVYWYQQSLDQGLQFLIQYYNGEERAKGNILERFSAQQFPDLHSELNLSSLELGDSALYFCASSGSTGPQETQYFGPGTRLLVL.

J is TRBJ1-4 and V is TRBV6-1; D is possibly TRBD1 (6 bases). The CDR3 consists of 14 residues. Trimming removed 4 bases at V and 4 bases at J, with 10 bases between. The germline gives CDR1 MNHNS, CDR2 SASEGT. The CDR3 sequence is CASSVGADNEKLFF. CDR3 sequence (DNA): TGTGCCAGCAGTGTGGGGGCCGATAATGAAAAACTGTTTTTT.

V usage is TRBV5-1 and J usage is TRBJ1-2, with TRBD1 matching 7 bases. The CDR3 runs to 14 residues. J was trimmed by 1 base and V by 1 base; bases with no gene match: 1. Germline V gene data show CDR1 as SGHRS and CDR2 as YFSETQ. CDR3 bases: TGCGCCAGCAGCTTGAGACAGGGTAACTATGGCTACACCTTC. As protein: CASSLRQGNYGYTF.

The J gene is TRBJ2-3, the V gene TRBV6-1, with 8 nucleotides matching TRBD2. This CDR3 has 15 residues. From germline, CDR1 is MNHNS and CDR2 SASEGT. The trim removed 7 bases at V and 2 bases at J, leaving 8 bases unmatched. The CDR3 protein is CASITGRGFTDTQYF. CDR3 DNA sequence: TGTGCCAGCATAACCGGGAGGGGATTCACAGATACGCAGTATTTT.

This clone was seen a single time. V and J are TRBV9 and TRBJ1-5; D call uncertain. In germline, CDR1 is SGDLS, CDR2 YYNGEE. The CDR3 extends over 14 amino acids. The V and J ends lost 3 bases and 2 bases respectively, with 9 bases between them. CDR3 bases: TGTGCCAGCAGCGCTCACTGGGGCAATCAGCCCCAGCATTTT. Protein product: CASSAHWGNQPQHF.